This T cell receptor (beta chain) was sequenced in a study of T cells in Graves' hyperthyroidism and ophthalmopathy. Amplified TCR beta CDR3 regions derived from RNA transcripts. The TCR CDR3 was amplified in a first-round RT-PCR using the HTBI primer set. MiXCR, applied by TCRdb to the multiplex PCR reads, yields one record per CDR3 protein. The repertoire includes more than 150,000 distinct CDR3 sequences, more than 15% of them detected once, and roughly 30% sits in the top ten. The CDR3 runs 14 residues. V was pared by 5 bases and J by 9 bases, with 5 bases of the junction left unmatched. It was considered stable Graves' hyperthyroidism when ophthalmopathy did not progress within 18 months. Participants, patients aged 18 to 65, had newly diagnosed hyperthyroidism with a duration under 2 months. Uncontrolled infection, other autoimmune disease, pregnancy or lactation barred patients from enrollment.

This clonotype was observed many times. The sample comprised blood. The genes are TRBV12-3 or TRBV12-4 and TRBJ2-1; 12 nucleotides align to TRBD2. The sequence was obtained from a woman aged 50 to 60 with Graves' hyperthyroidism. The CDR3 loop reads CASSASGGAGEQFF. DNA of the CDR3: TGTGCCAGCAGTGCTAGCGGGGGGGCCGGTGAGCAGTTCTTC.